The clone carrying this TCR beta chain occurred a few times. Its antigen is undetermined. Its ends do not fully match the called genes, so a read error is possible. The source of the sample is a study of OX40 agonist ivuxolimab in advanced cancers. Study-wide results and caveats: CD8+ T cells (on average) carried more expanded clones than CD4+ T cells. The investigators did not determine what antigen specificity the expanded peripheral T cells had. Some nonresponders also had low normalized T-cell clonal expansion.

Germline V lookup: CDR1 DFQATT, CDR2 SNEGSKA (reference sequence). CDR3 length equals 10 residues. Some clones are missing from TCRdb's copy, which holds only in-frame ones; the method was immunoSEQ multiplex PCR. In the table there are just over 30,000 clones, 86% of which are singletons. The rearrangement uses TRBV20-1 and TRBJ1-1, with D uncertain. The source was CD4+ or CD8+ T cells sorted from blood, collected in a trial of the OX40 agonist ivuxolimab. This TCR was recovered from an adult with an advanced solid tumor such as melanoma, head and neck, liver or kidney cancer. The CDR3: CSARDLEAFF. As DNA, the CDR3 is TGCAGTGCTCGAGATCTTGAAGCTTTCTTT.